This TCR beta chain emerged from a study of T-cell reconstitution after alpha-beta-depleted transplantation in children (dated by TCRdb to about 2016). With respect to the entire study: Using TCR repertoire profiling, the study followed T-cell immune reconstitution in a quantitative way in children after TCRalphabeta/CD19-depleted allogeneic hematopoietic cell transplantation.

Regarding this clonotype: Its antigen is currently not known. No base quality values were provided; no much bigger clone lies one nucleotide off.

Deletion took 0 bases off V and 0 bases off J, with a span of 9 bases between the germline ends. Measured from the cysteine to the phenylalanine, the CDR3 is 16 residues long. Left in the record is the CDR3 DNA by itself, 48 bases read in frame from the first base. In the germline V gene, CDR1 corresponds to SGHVS and CDR2 to FNYEAQ. The method was PCR. The sample was run on an Illumina HiSeq 2500. TCR libraries were prepared with molecular barcoding, using unique molecular identifiers to normalize TCRbeta repertoire quantification. The public sequencing data were trimmed at Q25 with fastp and processed into clonotypes with MiXCR by TCRdb, which kept only in-frame beta chains. When rows share a CDR3 protein, they turn into one entry using the most common DNA and genes. A total of 250,000 to 350,000 distinct CDR3 sequences appear in this sample, nearly 10% of them only once. In total, the top ten clones hold 10% of the sample.

The sequence came from a human donor who donated a stem cell graft to a child with SCID. The sample was PBMCs from the stem cell graft donor, taken from the stem cell graft. The chain couples TRBV7-6 to TRBJ1-3; no D gene is confidently identified. The nucleotides read TGTGCCAGCAGCTTAGCGCTCGGAGGCTCTGGAAACACCATATATTTT. This translates into CASSLALGGSGNTIYF.